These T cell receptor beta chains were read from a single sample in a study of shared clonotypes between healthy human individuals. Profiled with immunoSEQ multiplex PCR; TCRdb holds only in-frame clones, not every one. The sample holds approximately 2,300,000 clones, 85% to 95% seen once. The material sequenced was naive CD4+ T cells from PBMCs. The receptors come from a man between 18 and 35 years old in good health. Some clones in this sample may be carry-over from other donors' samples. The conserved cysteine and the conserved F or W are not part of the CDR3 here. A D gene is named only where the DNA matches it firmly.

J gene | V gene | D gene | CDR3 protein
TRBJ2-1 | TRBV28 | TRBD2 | ASSPEGRGRNSNEQF
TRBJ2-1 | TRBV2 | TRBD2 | ASTQGLAGVNEQF
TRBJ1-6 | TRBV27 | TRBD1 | ASSLDRVNSPLH
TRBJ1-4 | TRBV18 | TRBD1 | ASSKALTGGNEKLF
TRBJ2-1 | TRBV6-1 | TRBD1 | ASNGQGGYNEQF
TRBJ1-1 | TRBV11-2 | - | ASSSGQSMNTEAF
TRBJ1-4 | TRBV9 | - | ASSPGGGVGEKLF
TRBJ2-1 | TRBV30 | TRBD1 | AWSPGTGLTGF
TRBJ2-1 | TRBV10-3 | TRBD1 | AITRDRGVNEQF
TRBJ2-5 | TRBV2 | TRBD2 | ASSEQTSSQETQY
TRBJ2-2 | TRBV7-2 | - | ASSLVGGRYGGELF
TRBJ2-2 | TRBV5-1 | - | ASSWGVEGPTGELF
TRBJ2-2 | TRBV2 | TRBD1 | ASSSGQYTGELF
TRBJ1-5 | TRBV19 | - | ASSRAGRGYSNQPQH
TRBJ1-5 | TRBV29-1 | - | SVEVGGSNQPQH
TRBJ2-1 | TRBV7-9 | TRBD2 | ASSLSGSSGEQF
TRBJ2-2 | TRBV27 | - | ASSRNRATGELF
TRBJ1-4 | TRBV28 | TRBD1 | ASSFSGTGRNEKLF
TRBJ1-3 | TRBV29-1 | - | SAATVAGNTIY
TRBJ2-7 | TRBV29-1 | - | SVTRRGRLYEQY
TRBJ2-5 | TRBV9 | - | ASSVVWAGRETQY
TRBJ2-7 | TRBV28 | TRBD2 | ASSRGLALHEQY
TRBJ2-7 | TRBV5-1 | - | ASSFTVSYEQY
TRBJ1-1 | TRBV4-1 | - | ASSQPGALNTEAF
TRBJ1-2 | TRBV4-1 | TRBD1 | ASSPGQGAGGYT
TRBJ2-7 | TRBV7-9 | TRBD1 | ASRRGAGTGAYEQY
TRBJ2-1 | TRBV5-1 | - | ASSLASSTPIYNEQF
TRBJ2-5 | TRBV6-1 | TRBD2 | ASIHSGSYPETQY
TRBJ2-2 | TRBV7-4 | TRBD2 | ASSLARGKNTGELF
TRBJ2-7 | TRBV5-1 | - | ASSLGPQNYEQY
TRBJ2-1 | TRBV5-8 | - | ASSLGGGTYNEQF
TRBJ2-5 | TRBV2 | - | ASSEARGSQETQY